This T cell receptor beta chain is drawn from a study of blood T cell repertoires in COVID-19. Study overall: Acute-phase and convalescent COVID-19 samples originated in the United States, Italy and Spain. Nucleic acid was either cDNA or gDNA, and it came from T cells, B-cell-depleted T cells, or PBMCs.

In the authors' methods: Estimation of nucleated cell counts was performed using reference gene primer amplification. The repertoire was sequenced with immunoSEQ multiplex PCR; TCRdb's copy has only in-frame clones and lacks some. That table gives V, J and clone size, and the DNA gave D and trimming. The repertoire consists of 350,000 to 450,000 clones, with 85% to 90% occurring once and the leading ten covering around 3%. Germline CDR1 is SEHNR and CDR2 is FQNEAQ (reference sequence). This CDR3 region has 13 residues. Trimming left V 3 bases short and J 9 bases short, with 9 bases between. The V and J genes are TRBV7-9 and TRBJ1-6, with D unclear. The receptor comes from a human donor in a cohort sampled during active COVID-19. Sequenced material: peripheral blood. This CDR3 is CASSFLSFSPLHF. The DNA for the CDR3 is TGTGCCAGCAGCTTTTTAAGCTTTTCACCCCTCCACTTT.